The T cell receptor beta chain described here comes from a study of early T cells in non-severe SARS-CoV-2 infection. Study context: From unsorted whole blood, bulk RNA was sequenced, and the chains remained unpaired.

Each CDR3 protein gets one entry after TCRdb re-called the 5' RACE reads with MiXCR. The table records nearly 90,000 distinct CDR3 sequences, approximately 15% of them present only once. The CDR3 consists of 17 residues. Looked up from germline, CDR1 is MNHEY and CDR2 is SVGAGI. V trimming: 0 bases; J trimming: 4 bases; junction bases outside the gene matches: 10. The J gene is TRBJ2-3, the V gene TRBV6-5; 7 bases are shared with TRBD2. The sequence derives from an adult who was a healthcare worker with PCR-confirmed SARS-CoV-2 infection or an uninfected control (not recorded which). Sequencing input: whole blood. The CDR3 region is CASSYSNAREFPDTQYF. The CDR3 bases are TGTGCCAGCAGTTACTCGAACGCGCGGGAGTTCCCAGATACGCAGTATTTT.